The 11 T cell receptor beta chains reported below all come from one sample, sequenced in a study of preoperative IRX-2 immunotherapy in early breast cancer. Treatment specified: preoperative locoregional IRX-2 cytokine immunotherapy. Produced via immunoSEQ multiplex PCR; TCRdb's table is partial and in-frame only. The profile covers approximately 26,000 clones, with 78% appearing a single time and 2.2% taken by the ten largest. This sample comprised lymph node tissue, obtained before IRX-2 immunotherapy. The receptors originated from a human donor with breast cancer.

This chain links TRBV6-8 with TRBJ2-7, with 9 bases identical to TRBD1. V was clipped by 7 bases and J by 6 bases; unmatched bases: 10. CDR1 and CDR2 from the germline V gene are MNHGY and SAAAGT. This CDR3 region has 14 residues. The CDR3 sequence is CASTPRTGAIEQYF. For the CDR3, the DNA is TGTGCCAGCACCCCCCGGACAGGGGCTATCGAGCAGTACTTC.

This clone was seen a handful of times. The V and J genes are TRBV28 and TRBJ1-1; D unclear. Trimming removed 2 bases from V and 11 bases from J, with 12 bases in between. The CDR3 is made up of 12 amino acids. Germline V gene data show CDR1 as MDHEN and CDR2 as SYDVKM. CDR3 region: CASSLVGGRAFF. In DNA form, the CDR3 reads TGTGCCAGCAGTTTAGTTGGTGGTAGGGCTTTCTTT.

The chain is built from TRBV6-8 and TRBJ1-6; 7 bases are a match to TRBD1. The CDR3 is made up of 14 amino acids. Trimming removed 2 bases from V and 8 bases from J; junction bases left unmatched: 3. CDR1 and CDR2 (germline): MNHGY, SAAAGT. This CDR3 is CASSYRQGDSPLHF. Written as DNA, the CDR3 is TGTGCCAGCAGTTACAGGCAGGGGGATTCACCCCTCCACTTT.

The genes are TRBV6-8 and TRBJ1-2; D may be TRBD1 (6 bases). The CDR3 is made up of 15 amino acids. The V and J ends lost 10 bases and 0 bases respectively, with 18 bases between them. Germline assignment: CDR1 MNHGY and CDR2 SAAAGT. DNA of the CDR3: TGTGCCATCACCATGAACAGGGATGCTAACTATGGCTACACCTTC. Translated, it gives CAITMNRDANYGYTF.

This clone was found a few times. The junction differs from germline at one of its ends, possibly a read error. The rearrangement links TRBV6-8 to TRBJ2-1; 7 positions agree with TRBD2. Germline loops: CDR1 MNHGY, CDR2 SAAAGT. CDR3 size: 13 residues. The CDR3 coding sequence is TGTGCCATCAGTGCCCCTGGGAGGGATGAGCAGTTCTTC. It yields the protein CAISAPGRDEQFF.

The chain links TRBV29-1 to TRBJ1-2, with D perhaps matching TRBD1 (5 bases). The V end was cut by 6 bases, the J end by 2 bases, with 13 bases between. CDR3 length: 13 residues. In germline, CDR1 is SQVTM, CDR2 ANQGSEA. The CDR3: CSVSGTQNYGYTF. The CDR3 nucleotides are TGCAGCGTCTCCGGGACCCAAAACTATGGCTACACCTTC. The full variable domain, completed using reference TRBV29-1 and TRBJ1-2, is SAVISQKPSRDICQRGTSLTIQCQVDSQVTMMFWYRQQPGQSLTLIATANQGSEATYESGFVIDKFPISRPNLTFSTLTVSNMSPEDSSIYLCSVSGTQNYGYTFGSGTRLTVV.

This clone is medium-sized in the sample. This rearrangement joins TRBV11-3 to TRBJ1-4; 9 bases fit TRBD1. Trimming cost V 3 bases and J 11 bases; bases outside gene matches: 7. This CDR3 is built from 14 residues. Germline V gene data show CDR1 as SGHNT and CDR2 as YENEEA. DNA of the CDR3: TGTGCCAGCAGCTTGGACAGGGGACGCGTGAAACTGTTTTTT. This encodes CASSLDRGRVKLFF.

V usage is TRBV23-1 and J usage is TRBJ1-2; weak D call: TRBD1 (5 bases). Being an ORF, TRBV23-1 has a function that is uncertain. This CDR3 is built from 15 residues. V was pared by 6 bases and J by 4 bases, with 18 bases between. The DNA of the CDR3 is TGCGCCAGCAGCCAAGATACGGGACCTGGCTATGGCTACACCTTC. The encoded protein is CASSQDTGPGYGYTF.

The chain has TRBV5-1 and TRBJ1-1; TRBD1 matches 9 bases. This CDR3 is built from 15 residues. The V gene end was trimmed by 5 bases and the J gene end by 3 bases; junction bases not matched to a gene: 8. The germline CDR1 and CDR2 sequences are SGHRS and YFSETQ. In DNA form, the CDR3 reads TGCGCCAGCAGTTCCACGGGACAGGGTCACACTGAAGCTTTCTTT. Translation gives CASSSTGQGHTEAFF.

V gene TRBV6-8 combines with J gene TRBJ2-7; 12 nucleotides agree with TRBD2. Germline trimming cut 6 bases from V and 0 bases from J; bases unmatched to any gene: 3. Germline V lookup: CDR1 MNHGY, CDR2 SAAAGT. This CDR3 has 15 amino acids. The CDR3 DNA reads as TGTGCCAGCAGGATGGGACTAGCGGGCTCCTACGAGCAGTACTTC. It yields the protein CASRMGLAGSYEQYF.

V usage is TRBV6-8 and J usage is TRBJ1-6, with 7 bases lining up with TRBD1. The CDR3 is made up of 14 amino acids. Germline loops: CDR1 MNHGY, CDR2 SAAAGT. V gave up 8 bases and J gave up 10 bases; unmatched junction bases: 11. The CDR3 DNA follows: TGTGCCAGCGGGCCGGACAGGTTGAGATCACCCCTCCACTTT. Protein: CASGPDRLRSPLHF.